This TCR beta chain derives from a study of CD8+CD57+ T cells in acquired aplastic anemia. Study context: The DNA of sorted CD4+ and CD8+ cells averaged around 3 ug.

The use of genomic DNA as template underpinned the TCR beta VDJ and CDR3 profiling. TCRdb passed the reads through MiXCR, listing each CDR3 protein once. The profile covers about 190,000 distinct CDR3 sequences, with approximately 49% appearing a single time and 16% taken by the ten largest. Overall study results and limits: Statistical testing detected no significant gap in CD8+ Simpson's diversity between patients and controls.

In the case of this clonotype: Its specificity is not known.

The TCR sequence derives from a human donor in good health, serving as a control. Sequenced input: sorted CD4+, CD8+, or CD8+CD57+ T cells (not recorded which) from PBMCs.

CDR3 coding DNA: TGCAGTGCAAGTACAGGGTCCACTGAAGCTTTCTTT. This sequence encodes CSASTGSTEAFF. The gene calls are TRBV20-1 and TRBJ1-1; TRBD1 is a possible D gene (6 bases). The length of the CDR3 is 12 residues. In germline, CDR1 is DFQATT, CDR2 SNEGSKA (reference sequence). Trimming left V 6 bases short and J 4 bases short, with 12 bases between.